Following are 2 T cell receptor beta chains from one sample sequenced in a study of CD8+ T cells in alopecia areata. RNA extraction was followed by reverse transcription into cDNA, which acted as the sequencing template. Measured with immunoSEQ multiplex PCR; TCRdb has only the in-frame clones, and not every one. The sample carries 150,000 to 200,000 clones, approximately 61% recorded once. Indicated treatment: oral pan-JAK inhibitor, 5-10 mg twice daily. The sample in question was CD4+ T cells sorted from blood, obtained at week 24, from a patient treated with tofacitinib. These receptors all stem from a human donor with alopecia areata.

J is TRBJ2-7 and V is TRBV29-1; D unresolved. Between the trimmed V and J ends, which lost 6 bases and 4 bases, there was a span of 16 bases. This CDR3 has 13 residues. Germline values: CDR1 SQVTM, CDR2 ANQGSEA. The CDR3 here is CSVKRALTYEQYF. CDR3 DNA sequence: TGCAGCGTCAAAAGGGCACTGACGTACGAGCAGTACTTC.

The CDR3 loop reads CASNNRGYTEAFF. In nucleotides, the CDR3 is TGTGCCAGCAACAATAGGGGGTACACTGAAGCTTTCTTT. The chain joins TRBV11-2 to TRBJ1-1; D might be TRBD1 (6 bases). The CDR3 has 13 residues. V was trimmed by 7 bases and J by 3 bases, leaving 12 bases between them. Looked up from germline, CDR1 is SGHAT and CDR2 is FQNNGV.